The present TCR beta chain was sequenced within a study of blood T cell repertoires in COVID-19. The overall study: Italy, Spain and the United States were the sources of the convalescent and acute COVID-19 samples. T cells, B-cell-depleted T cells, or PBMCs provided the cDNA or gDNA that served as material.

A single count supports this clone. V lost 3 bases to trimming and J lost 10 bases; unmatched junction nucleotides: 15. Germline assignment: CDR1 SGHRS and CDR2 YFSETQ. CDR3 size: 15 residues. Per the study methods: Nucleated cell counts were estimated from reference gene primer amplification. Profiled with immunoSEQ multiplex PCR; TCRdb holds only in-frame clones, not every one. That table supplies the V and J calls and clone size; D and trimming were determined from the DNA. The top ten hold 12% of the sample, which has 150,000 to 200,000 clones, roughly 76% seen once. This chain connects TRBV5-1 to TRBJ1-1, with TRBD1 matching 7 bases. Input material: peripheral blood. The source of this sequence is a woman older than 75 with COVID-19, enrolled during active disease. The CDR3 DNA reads TGCGCCAGCAGCTCCCAAGGGGGCCATAATACACCAGCTTTCTTT. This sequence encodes CASSSQGGHNTPAFF. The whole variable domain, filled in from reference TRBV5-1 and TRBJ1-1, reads KAGVTQTPRYLIKTRGQQVTLSCSPISGHRSVSWYQQTPGQGLQFLFEYFSETQRNKGNFPGRFSGRQFSNSRSEMNVSTLELGDSALYLCASSSQGGHNTPAFFGQGTRLTVV.